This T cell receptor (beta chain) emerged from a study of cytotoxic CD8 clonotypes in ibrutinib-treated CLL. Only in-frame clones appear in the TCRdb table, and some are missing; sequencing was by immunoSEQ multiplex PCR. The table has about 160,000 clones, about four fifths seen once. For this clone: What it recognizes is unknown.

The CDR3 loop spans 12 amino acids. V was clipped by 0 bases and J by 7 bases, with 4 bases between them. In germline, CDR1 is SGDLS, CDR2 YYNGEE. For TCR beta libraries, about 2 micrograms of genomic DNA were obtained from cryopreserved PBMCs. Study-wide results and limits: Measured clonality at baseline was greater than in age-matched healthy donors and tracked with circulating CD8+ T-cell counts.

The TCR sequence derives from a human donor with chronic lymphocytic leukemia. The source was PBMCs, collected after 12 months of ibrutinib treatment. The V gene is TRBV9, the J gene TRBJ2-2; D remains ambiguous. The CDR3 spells CASSVVYGELFF. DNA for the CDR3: TGTGCCAGCAGCGTAGTTTACGGGGAGCTGTTTTTT.